Included here is one TCR beta chain sequence, with context. These data belong to a study of blood T cell repertoires in COVID-19. Study-level information: From the United States, Italy and Spain came samples of acute and convalescent COVID-19.

Profiling relied on immunoSEQ multiplex PCR, and the TCRdb table lists in-frame clones only, not all of them. The sample gives 65,000 or so clones, around 80% of which show up once; roughly 3.2% is in the top ten. The CDR3 has 15 amino acids. Sample: peripheral blood. The genes are TRBV1 and TRBJ1-4. TRBV1 is a pseudogene locus. The source is a man in his 60s with acute or convalescent COVID-19. As DNA, the CDR3 is TGCACCAGCAGCCAAGATCCTTGTGGAGGGGAAAAACTGTTTTTT. Translating it yields CTSSQDPCGGEKLFF.